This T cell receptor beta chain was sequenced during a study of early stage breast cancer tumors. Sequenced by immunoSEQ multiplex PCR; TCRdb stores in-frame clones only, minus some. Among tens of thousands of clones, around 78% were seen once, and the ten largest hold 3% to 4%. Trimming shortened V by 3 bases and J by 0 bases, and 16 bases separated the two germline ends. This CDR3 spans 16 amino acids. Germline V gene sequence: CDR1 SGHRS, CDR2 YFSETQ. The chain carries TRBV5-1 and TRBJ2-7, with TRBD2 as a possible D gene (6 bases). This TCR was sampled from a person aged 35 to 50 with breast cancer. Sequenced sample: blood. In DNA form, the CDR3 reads TGCGCCAGCAGCTCTCTCGGGCGGGACCTCTCCTACGAGCAGTACTTC. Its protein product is CASSSLGRDLSYEQYF. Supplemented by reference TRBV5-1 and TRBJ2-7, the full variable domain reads KAGVTQTPRYLIKTRGQQVTLSCSPISGHRSVSWYQQTPGQGLQFLFEYFSETQRNKGNFPGRFSGRQFSNSRSEMNVSTLELGDSALYLCASSSLGRDLSYEQYFGPGTRLTVT.